One TCR beta chain is described in this entry. Antigen: not known. The CDR3 is 16 amino acids. The V and J ends lost 0 bases and 0 bases respectively, with 10 bases between them. Germline CDR1 is KGHSH and CDR2 is LQKENI. The data belong to a study of cytomegalovirus exposure and HLA in healthy donors. Study results and limitations: The productive fraction for most TCR beta V segments was about 87% or about 30% in an earlier analysis. Analyses of presence and absence presupposed an approximately uniform sequencing depth across donors.

60 Vbeta and 13 Jbeta primers were used in PCR. TCRdb keeps only in-frame clones here, not all; method: immunoSEQ multiplex PCR. The repertoire includes more than 100,000 clones, 15% of them detected once, and 1.5% to 2% sits in the top ten. The chain uses TRBV18 and TRBJ2-3, with TRBD2 as a possible D gene (5 bases). Sequencing was performed on PBMCs. This TCR was recovered from a woman between 18 and 29 years old in good health and CMV-seronegative. CDR3 protein: CASSPPHSDSTDTQYF. CDR3 DNA: TGTGCCAGCTCACCACCCCATAGCGATAGCACAGATACGCAGTATTTT.